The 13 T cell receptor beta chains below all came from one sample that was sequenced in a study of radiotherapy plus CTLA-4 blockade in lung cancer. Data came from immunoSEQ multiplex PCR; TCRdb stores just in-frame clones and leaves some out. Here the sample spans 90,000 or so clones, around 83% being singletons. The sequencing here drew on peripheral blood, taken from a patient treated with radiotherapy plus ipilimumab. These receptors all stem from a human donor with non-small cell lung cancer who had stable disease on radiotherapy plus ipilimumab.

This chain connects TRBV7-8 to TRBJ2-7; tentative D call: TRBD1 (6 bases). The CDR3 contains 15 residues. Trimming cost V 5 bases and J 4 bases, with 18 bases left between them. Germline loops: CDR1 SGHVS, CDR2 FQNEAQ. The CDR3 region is CASSPRDTLGYEQYF. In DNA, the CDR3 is TGTGCCAGCAGCCCCAGGGACACTCTAGGTTACGAGCAGTACTTC.

CDR3 DNA: TGTGCCAGCATCGGCCAGGGTTCCTTAAATTCACCCCTCCACTTT. It yields the protein CASIGQGSLNSPLHF. The chain has TRBV6-1 and TRBJ1-6; maybe TRBD1 (5 bases). The CDR3 has 15 amino acids. CDR1 is MNHNS, CDR2 SASEGT, per germline. V gave up 7 bases and J gave up 7 bases, with 17 bases separating them.

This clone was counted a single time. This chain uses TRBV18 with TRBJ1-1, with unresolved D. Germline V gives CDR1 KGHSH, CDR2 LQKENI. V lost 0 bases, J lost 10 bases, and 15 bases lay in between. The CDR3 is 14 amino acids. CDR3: CASSPPGSWRGAFF. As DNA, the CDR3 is TGTGCCAGCTCACCACCGGGTTCCTGGAGAGGAGCTTTCTTT. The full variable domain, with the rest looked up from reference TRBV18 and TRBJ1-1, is NAGVMQNPRHLVRRRGQEARLRCSPMKGHSHVYWYRQLPEEGLKFMVYLQKENIIDESGMPKERFSAEFPKEGPSILRIQQVVRGDSAAYFCASSPPGSWRGAFFGQGTRLTVV.

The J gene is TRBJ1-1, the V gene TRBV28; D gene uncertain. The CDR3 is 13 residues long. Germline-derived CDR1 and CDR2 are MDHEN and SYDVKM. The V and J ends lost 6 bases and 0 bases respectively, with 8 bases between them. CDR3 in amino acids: CASRDQLNTEAFF. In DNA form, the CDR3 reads TGTGCCAGCAGGGACCAACTGAACACTGAAGCTTTCTTT.

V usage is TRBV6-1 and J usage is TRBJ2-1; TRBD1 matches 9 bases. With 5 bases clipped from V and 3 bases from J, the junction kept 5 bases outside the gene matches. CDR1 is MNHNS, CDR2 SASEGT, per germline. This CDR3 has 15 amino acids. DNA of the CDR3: TGTGCCAGCAGTAGGGGACAGGGAATCTACAATGAGCAGTTCTTC. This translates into CASSRGQGIYNEQFF.

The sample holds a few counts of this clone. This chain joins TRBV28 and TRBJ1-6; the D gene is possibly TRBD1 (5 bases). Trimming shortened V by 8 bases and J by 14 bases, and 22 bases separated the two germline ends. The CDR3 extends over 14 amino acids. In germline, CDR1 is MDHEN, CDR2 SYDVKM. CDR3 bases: TGTGCCAGCCGCCTAGCAGGGCTAAGTTGGGCCCTCCACTTT. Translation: CASRLAGLSWALHF.

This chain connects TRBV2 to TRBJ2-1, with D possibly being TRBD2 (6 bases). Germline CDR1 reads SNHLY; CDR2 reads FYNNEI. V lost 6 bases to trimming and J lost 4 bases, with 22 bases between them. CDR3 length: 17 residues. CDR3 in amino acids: CASSPWRAGGKYNEQFF. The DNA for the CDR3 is TGTGCCAGCAGCCCCTGGAGAGCCGGGGGAAAATACAATGAGCAGTTCTTC.

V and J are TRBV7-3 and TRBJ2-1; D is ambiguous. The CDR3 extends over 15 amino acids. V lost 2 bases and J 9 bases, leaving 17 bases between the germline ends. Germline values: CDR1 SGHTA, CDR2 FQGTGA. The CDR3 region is CASSLVLPGRSEQFF. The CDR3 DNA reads TGTGCCAGCAGCTTAGTTCTCCCCGGCAGGAGTGAGCAGTTCTTC.

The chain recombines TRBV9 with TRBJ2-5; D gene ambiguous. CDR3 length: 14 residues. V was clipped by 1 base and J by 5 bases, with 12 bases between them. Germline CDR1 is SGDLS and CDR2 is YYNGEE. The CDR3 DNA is TGTGCCAGCAGCGTATCTGGCTCGTCTGAGACCCAGTACTTC. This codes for CASSVSGSSETQYF.

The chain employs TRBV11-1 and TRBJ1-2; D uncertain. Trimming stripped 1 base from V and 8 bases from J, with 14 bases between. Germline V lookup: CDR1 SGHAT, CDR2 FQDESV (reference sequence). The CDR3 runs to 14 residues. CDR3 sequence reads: CASSLGQLIGGYTF. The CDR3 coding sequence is TGTGCCAGCAGCTTAGGGCAACTCATCGGGGGCTACACCTTC.

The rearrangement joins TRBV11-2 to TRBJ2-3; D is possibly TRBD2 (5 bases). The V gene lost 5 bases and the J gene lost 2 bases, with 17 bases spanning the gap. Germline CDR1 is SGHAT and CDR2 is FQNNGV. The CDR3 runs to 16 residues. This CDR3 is CASSHHRGSVTDTQYF. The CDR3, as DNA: TGTGCCAGCAGCCATCACCGGGGATCGGTCACAGATACGCAGTATTTT.

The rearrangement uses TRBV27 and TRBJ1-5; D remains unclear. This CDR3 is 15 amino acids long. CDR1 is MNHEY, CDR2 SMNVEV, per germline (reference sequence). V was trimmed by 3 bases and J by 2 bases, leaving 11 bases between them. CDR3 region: CASSFREGGNQPQHF. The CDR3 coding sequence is TGTGCCAGCAGTTTCCGGGAAGGAGGCAATCAGCCCCAGCATTTT.

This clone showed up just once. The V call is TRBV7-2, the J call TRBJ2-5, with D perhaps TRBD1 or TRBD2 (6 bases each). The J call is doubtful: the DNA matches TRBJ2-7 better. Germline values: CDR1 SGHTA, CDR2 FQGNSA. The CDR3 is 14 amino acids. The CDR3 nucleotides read TGTGCCAGCAGTCAAAATGGGGGGCCCTACGAGCAGTACTTC. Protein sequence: CASSQNGGPYEQYF.